This T cell receptor (beta chain) was observed in a study of blood T cell repertoires in COVID-19. Background on the study: Sample material is recorded as cDNA or gDNA derived from T cells, B-cell-depleted T cells, or PBMCs.

The V gene end was trimmed by 0 bases and the J gene end by 2 bases; junction bases not matched to a gene: 6. Germline V gene data show CDR1 as SGDLS and CDR2 as YYNGEE. CDR3 size: 16 residues. Individuals drawn from about 26 US areas were about 18 to 95 years old. Only in-frame clones appear in the TCRdb table, and some are missing; sequencing was by immunoSEQ multiplex PCR. Of 400,000 to 550,000 clones listed, roughly 87% were seen once; the top ten hold almost 2%. The receptor's source is a young woman with acute COVID-19. The sample consisted of PBMCs or T cells enriched from blood (not recorded which). The chain joins TRBV9 to TRBJ2-3; 7 bases align to TRBD2. CDR3 in DNA: TGTGCCAGCAGCGTAGCGCCGGGAGGCCCCACAGATACGCAGTATTTT. Amino acid sequence: CASSVAPGGPTDTQYF.